The 23 T cell receptor beta chains below all came from one sample that was sequenced in a study of T cells after yellow fever vaccination. TCRdb processed the 5' RACE reads anew with MiXCR; each CDR3 protein has one entry. The sample includes some 350,000 distinct CDR3 sequences, 11% of them seen just once. This specimen consisted of PBMCs, obtained on the day of the first yellow fever vaccination. The source is a man aged 18 to 29 who received the YFV17D yellow fever vaccine.

This clonotype was picked up one time. The V call is TRBV7-2, the J call TRBJ2-7; no firm D call. This CDR3 has 13 amino acids. CDR1 and CDR2 from the germline V gene are SGHTA and FQGNSA. Trimming removed 3 bases at V and 3 bases at J, with 9 bases between. For the CDR3, the DNA is TGTGCCAGCAGCTTTACCCGCGGCTACGAGCAGTACGTC. This gives the protein CASSFTRGYEQYV.

This clonotype turned up a few times. J is TRBJ2-1 and V is TRBV7-3; 8 nucleotides agree with TRBD2. This CDR3 is 18 amino acids long. J lost 0 bases, V lost 2 bases, and 9 bases had no gene match. Germline CDR1 is SGHTA and CDR2 is FQGTGA. The chain's CDR3 is CASSLGFGSGGSYNEQFF. CDR3 bases: TGTGCCAGCAGCTTAGGGTTTGGGAGCGGGGGCTCCTACAATGAGCAGTTCTTC.

The chain is built from TRBV2 and TRBJ2-7; TRBD2 is a possible D gene (6 bases). There are 14 residues in the CDR3. Germline V gene data show CDR1 as SNHLY and CDR2 as FYNNEI. Trimming stripped 4 bases from V and 2 bases from J, with 12 bases between. The CDR3 sequence: CASSGVGGPYEQYF. For the CDR3, the DNA is TGTGCCAGCAGTGGAGTCGGGGGACCCTACGAGCAGTACTTC.

The chain recombines TRBV10-3 with TRBJ2-4; perhaps TRBD1 as D (6 bases). Trimming pared 3 bases from V and 3 bases from J, leaving 9 bases between. The CDR3 has 14 amino acids. CDR1 is ENHRY and CDR2 is SYGVKD in the germline V gene. The CDR3 is CAISDRTDKNIQYF. The CDR3 DNA follows: TGTGCCATCAGTGACCGGACAGACAAAAACATTCAGTACTTC.

This clonotype has ten or more counts. This chain uses TRBV20-1 with TRBJ1-5, with D possibly TRBD1 on 5 matching bases. Germline V gives CDR1 DFQATT, CDR2 SNEGSKA (reference sequence). Trimming stripped 6 bases from V and 5 bases from J, with 17 bases between. CDR3 length: 14 residues. The chain's CDR3 is CSATHGAGDQPQHF. The CDR3 DNA reads TGCAGTGCCACCCACGGGGCGGGGGATCAGCCCCAGCATTTT.

This clonotype turned up a few times. V usage is TRBV2 and J usage is TRBJ2-3; perhaps TRBD1 as D (6 bases). This CDR3 has 15 residues. Germline lookup yields CDR1 SNHLY and CDR2 FYNNEI. V was cut by 5 bases and J by 5 bases, with 17 bases left in between. CDR3 protein: CASSQDRPPQDTQYF. CDR3 nucleotide sequence: TGTGCCAGCAGTCAAGACAGGCCCCCCCAAGATACGCAGTATTTT.

This clonotype was found a few times. The chain has TRBV5-4 and TRBJ1-2; 8 bases align to TRBD1. Germline CDR1 SGHNT, CDR2 YYREEE (reference sequence). The V and J ends lost 9 bases and 8 bases, in that order; junction bases with no gene match: 15. CDR3 length equals 14 residues. CDR3 region: CAIAGGQGKSGYTF. The CDR3 region has the DNA TGTGCCATCGCGGGCGGACAGGGTAAAAGCGGCTACACCTTC.

The V and J genes are TRBV7-3 and TRBJ2-1; 7 positions agree with TRBD2. Germline V CDR1 and CDR2: SGHTA, FQGTGA. The length of the CDR3 is 16 residues. V trimming: 2 bases; J trimming: 6 bases; junction bases outside the gene matches: 10. CDR3 residues: CASSLQGGYRGNEQFF. The CDR3 nucleotides read TGTGCCAGCAGCTTACAGGGAGGGTATAGGGGCAATGAGCAGTTCTTC.

This clonotype was seen ten or more times. This sequence joins TRBV11-2 and TRBJ1-2, with D uncertain. The CDR3 covers 13 residues. Germline V gene sequence: CDR1 SGHAT, CDR2 FQNNGV. V was trimmed by 1 base and J by 6 bases, leaving 9 bases between them. This CDR3 reads CASSLGTGDGYTF. CDR3 DNA sequence: TGTGCCAGCAGCTTAGGGACCGGGGATGGCTACACCTTC. Complete variable domain (other parts from reference TRBV11-2 and TRBJ1-2): EAGVAQSPRYKIIEKRQSVAFWCNPISGHATLYWYQQILGQGPKLLIQFQNNGVVDDSQLPKDRFSAERLKGVDSTLKIQPAKLEDSAVYLCASSLGTGDGYTFGSGTRLTVV.

This clonotype was counted only a few times. The V call is TRBV5-1, the J call TRBJ1-1, with 7 bases aligning to TRBD1. The CDR3 loop spans 14 amino acids. With V trimmed by 4 bases and J by 4 bases, 7 bases remained unmatched. CDR1 is SGHRS and CDR2 is YFSETQ in the germline V gene. The CDR3 nucleotides are TGCGCCAGCAGCGTAGCCGGGACAGTCACTGAAGCTTTCTTT. Its protein product is CASSVAGTVTEAFF. Drawing the rest from reference TRBV5-1 and TRBJ1-1, the complete variable domain is KAGVTQTPRYLIKTRGQQVTLSCSPISGHRSVSWYQQTPGQGLQFLFEYFSETQRNKGNFPGRFSGRQFSNSRSEMNVSTLELGDSALYLCASSVAGTVTEAFFGQGTRLTVV.

The chain combines TRBV12-3 or TRBV12-4 with TRBJ2-7; possibly TRBD2 for D (6 bases). V was pared by 1 base and J by 6 bases, with 13 bases between. This CDR3 region has 14 residues. The DNA for the CDR3 is TGTGCCAGCAGTTTAGGAGGGGAGGAGTCCGAGCAGTACTTC. It yields the protein CASSLGGEESEQYF.

This clonotype occurred a few times. The chain carries TRBV6-5 and TRBJ2-2; D is ambiguous. With 5 bases removed from V and 4 bases from J, the gap between germline ends came to 11 bases. In germline, CDR1 is MNHEY, CDR2 SVGAGI. The CDR3 runs 14 residues. The CDR3 coding sequence is TGTGCCAGCAGTCTAAGTCAAGGCACCGGGGAGCTGTTTTTT. The encoded protein is CASSLSQGTGELFF.

This clonotype showed up just a few times. The chain carries TRBV4-3 and TRBJ2-2; D gene ambiguous. V was pared by 3 bases and J by 0 bases, with 11 bases between. The CDR3 covers 16 residues. Germline loops: CDR1 LGHNA, CDR2 YSLEER. The DNA of the CDR3 is TGCGCCAGCAGCCAGGCCGGAGCGTCGAACACCGGGGAGCTGTTTTTT. It codes for CASSQAGASNTGELFF.

The chain uses TRBV29-1 and TRBJ1-1; 10 bases match TRBD1. This CDR3 is built from 14 residues. CDR1 and CDR2 from the germline V gene are SQVTM and ANQGSEA. With 4 bases clipped from V and 8 bases from J, the junction kept 10 bases outside the gene matches. The CDR3 sequence is CSVARLVGQGEAFF. The CDR3 nucleotides are TGCAGCGTTGCTCGTCTCGTGGGACAGGGGGAAGCTTTCTTT. The entire variable domain, with the rest obtained from reference TRBV29-1 and TRBJ1-1, is as follows: SAVISQKPSRDICQRGTSLTIQCQVDSQVTMMFWYRQQPGQSLTLIATANQGSEATYESGFVIDKFPISRPNLTFSTLTVSNMSPEDSSIYLCSVARLVGQGEAFFGQGTRLTVV.

The CDR3 bases are TGTGCCAGCAGCCCCGAAGGATGGGGGGACACTGAAGCTTTCTTT. Its translation is CASSPEGWGDTEAFF. The chain is built from TRBV4-2 and TRBJ1-1; weak D call: TRBD1 (5 bases). CDR3 length equals 15 residues. Deletions cut 4 bases from V and 3 bases from J, with 15 bases between. Germline-derived CDR1 and CDR2 are LGHNA and YNFKEQ.

The chain carries TRBV5-4 and TRBJ2-7; D is tentatively TRBD1 or TRBD2 (5 bases each). CDR1 is SGHNT, CDR2 YYREEE, per germline (reference sequence). V was pared by 4 bases and J by 5 bases, with 13 bases between. This CDR3 is built from 13 residues. The CDR3 bases are TGTGCCAGCAGCGCGTGGGGGTTCCACGAGCAGTACGTC. Protein sequence: CASSAWGFHEQYV.

The chain carries TRBV7-9 and TRBJ2-1; no clear D. This CDR3 region has 15 residues. V lost 0 bases and J 4 bases, leaving 10 bases between the germline ends. Germline values: CDR1 SEHNR, CDR2 FQNEAQ (reference sequence). The chain's CDR3 is CASSLALITYNEQFF. CDR3 coding DNA: TGTGCCAGCAGCTTAGCGCTGATCACTTACAATGAGCAGTTCTTC.

This clonotype was recorded many times. This sequence joins TRBV7-2 and TRBJ2-7, with D possibly matching TRBD2 (5 bases). Germline V gives CDR1 SGHTA, CDR2 FQGNSA. The length of the CDR3 is 14 residues. The V end was cut by 4 bases, the J end by 4 bases, with 14 bases between. The CDR3: CASSSQLGGYEQYF. The CDR3 bases are TGTGCCAGCAGCTCGCAACTAGGCGGGTACGAGCAGTACTTC.

This clonotype was seen many times. The CDR3 loop is CASSAPRQRGTGELFF. CDR3 sequence (DNA): TGCGCCAGCAGCGCCCCGAGGCAGAGAGGCACCGGGGAGCTGTTTTTT. The chain links TRBV5-1 to TRBJ2-2; D not certain. The V end was cut by 4 bases, the J end by 4 bases, with 17 bases between. Germline CDR1 SGHRS, CDR2 YFSETQ. The CDR3 has 16 residues.

The chain employs TRBV7-2 and TRBJ1-1, with D possibly matching TRBD1 (6 bases). This CDR3 contains 14 residues. Between the trimmed V and J ends, which lost 5 bases and 6 bases, there was a span of 16 bases. Germline CDR1 and CDR2: SGHTA and FQGNSA. The CDR3 region has the DNA TGTGCCAGCAGCCGTAGTCGGTGGACAGCTGAAGCTTTCTTT. Its protein product is CASSRSRWTAEAFF. Looking up the rest from reference TRBV7-2 and TRBJ1-1 gives the full variable domain: GAGVSQSPSNKVTEKGKDVELRCDPISGHTALYWYRQSLGQGLEFLIYFQGNSAPDKSGLPSDRFSAERTGGSVSTLTIQRTQQEDSAVYLCASSRSRWTAEAFFGQGTRLTVV.

The J gene is TRBJ2-2, the V gene TRBV7-3; no reliable D call. Between the trimmed V and J ends, which lost 2 bases and 7 bases, there was a span of 8 bases. The CDR3 has 13 residues. The germline gives CDR1 SGHTA, CDR2 FQGTGA. CDR3 sequence reads: CASSLGSIGELFF. The CDR3, as DNA: TGTGCCAGCAGCTTAGGTTCGATCGGGGAGCTGTTTTTT.

The rearrangement uses TRBV4-3 and TRBJ1-5; the match to TRBD1 covers 7 bases. Germline CDR1 is LGHNA and CDR2 is YSLEER. J gave up 5 bases and V 0 bases, and 4 bases lay outside the gene matches. CDR3 size: 15 residues. The CDR3 DNA follows: TGCGCCAGCAGCCAAGAGCAGGGGGTTTATCAGCCCCAGCATTTT. Protein: CASSQEQGVYQPQHF.

The rearrangement links TRBV7-3 to TRBJ1-6, with D uncertain. This CDR3 has 13 residues. The V gene's germline CDR1 is SGHTA and CDR2 FQGTGA. V shed 6 bases and J shed 3 bases, with 6 bases lying between them. This chain's CDR3 is CASSQHYNSPLHF. For the CDR3, the DNA is TGTGCCAGCAGTCAGCACTATAATTCACCCCTCCACTTT.